These 21 T cell receptor beta chains came from one sample sequenced in a study of blood T cell repertoires in COVID-19. Clones were read by immunoSEQ multiplex PCR, and TCRdb kept only the in-frame ones, dropping some. The sample lists 35,000 to 50,000 clones, roughly 81% seen once, with roughly an eighth in the top ten. The sequenced sample was peripheral blood. The receptors were gathered from a woman aged 70-85 years in a cohort sampled during active COVID-19.

The chain links TRBV7-8 to TRBJ2-1; TRBD2 matches at 13 bases. The germline CDR1 and CDR2 sequences are SGHVS and FQNEAQ. The CDR3 loop spans 16 amino acids. Trimming at V came to 7 bases and at J to 6 bases, leaving 9 bases not matched to a gene. The CDR3 region is CASTWTSGRPLNEQFF. The DNA for the CDR3 is TGTGCCAGCACCTGGACTAGCGGGAGACCCCTCAATGAGCAGTTCTTC.

The chain carries TRBV11-2 and TRBJ1-1; 7 positions match TRBD1. With 5 bases clipped from V and 2 bases from J, the junction kept 5 bases outside the gene matches. Germline CDR1 and CDR2: SGHAT and FQNNGV. The CDR3 has 14 residues. CDR3 loop: CASSTGQANTEAFF. DNA for the CDR3: TGTGCCAGCAGCACCGGACAGGCTAACACTGAAGCTTTCTTT. The variable domain in full, completed from reference TRBV11-2 and TRBJ1-1, reads EAGVAQSPRYKIIEKRQSVAFWCNPISGHATLYWYQQILGQGPKLLIQFQNNGVVDDSQLPKDRFSAERLKGVDSTLKIQPAKLEDSAVYLCASSTGQANTEAFFGQGTRLTVV.

This clone is medium-sized by share. The chain links TRBV18 to TRBJ2-7, with D maybe TRBD2 (5 bases). The CDR3 consists of 14 residues. V shed 3 bases and J shed 5 bases, with 14 bases lying between them. Germline-derived CDR1 and CDR2 are KGHSH and LQKENI. The CDR3 nucleotides are TGTGCCAGCTCACCCGCCAGGACGGGGAACGAGCAGTACTTC. As protein: CASSPARTGNEQYF.

Here the CDR3 DNA reads TGTGCCAGCAGCACTCGGACAGGGTACTCTTACGAGCAGTACTTC. This gives the protein CASSTRTGYSYEQYF. This rearrangement joins TRBV5-4 to TRBJ2-7; 8 bases align to TRBD1. J was trimmed by 4 bases and V by 4 bases; bases with no gene match: 10. The germline V gene encodes CDR1 SGHNT and CDR2 YYREEE (reference sequence). This CDR3 contains 15 residues.

The V and J genes are TRBV6-6 and TRBJ2-6; 10 nucleotides line up with TRBD1. CDR1 and CDR2 from the germline V gene are MNHNY and SVGAGI (reference sequence). V lost 5 bases and J lost 2; bases outside the gene matches: 0. This CDR3 has 15 residues. The CDR3 DNA reads TGTGCCAGCAGTGGACAGGGGGCTGGGGCCAACGTCCTGACTTTC. Its translation is CASSGQGAGANVLTF.

The J gene is TRBJ2-7, the V gene TRBV5-4, with D perhaps TRBD2 (5 bases). Trimming removed 6 bases from V and 3 bases from J, with 13 bases in between. The germline CDR1 and CDR2 sequences are SGHNT and YYREEE (reference sequence). The CDR3 sequence is 13 residues long. CDR3 residues: CASKVGGSYEQYF. The CDR3, as DNA: TGTGCCAGCAAAGTGGGTGGGAGCTACGAGCAGTACTTC.

This clone was detected a few times. Here the CDR3 reads CASTFTGIQTTDYTF. DNA for the CDR3: TGTGCCAGTACTTTCACCGGGATACAGACTACCGACTACACCTTC. The genes are TRBV19 and TRBJ1-2, with D uncertain. The CDR3 is 15 amino acids. From germline, CDR1 is LNHDA and CDR2 SQIVND (reference sequence). Deletions cut 7 bases from V and 10 bases from J, with 25 bases between.

This sequence joins TRBV6-5 and TRBJ1-2, with 10 bases fitting TRBD1. This CDR3 is built from 14 residues. CDR1 is MNHEY and CDR2 is SVGAGI in the germline V gene. Trimming removed 6 bases from V and 4 bases from J; junction bases left unmatched: 5. The CDR3 here is CASSGQGEGYGYTF. CDR3 nucleotide sequence: TGTGCCAGCAGCGGACAGGGGGAAGGCTATGGCTACACCTTC.

The V and J genes are TRBV19 and TRBJ2-1; possible D gene TRBD1, 6 bases. CDR3 length: 16 residues. Trimming took 5 bases from V and 9 from J, leaving 23 bases between them. Germline assignment: CDR1 LNHDA and CDR2 SQIVND (reference sequence). The CDR3 DNA reads TGTGCCAGTAGTCCCGATTCCGGGACAAAGGGTGGTGAGCAGTTCTTC. Residues: CASSPDSGTKGGEQFF.

The rearrangement links TRBV27 to TRBJ1-5; no reliable D call. V gave up 4 bases and J gave up 5 bases, with 9 bases separating them. This CDR3 is built from 13 residues. The germline gives CDR1 MNHEY, CDR2 SMNVEV (reference sequence). This chain's CDR3 is CASSYTGYQPQHF. CDR3 nucleotides: TGTGCCAGCAGTTATACGGGATATCAGCCCCAGCATTTT.

The chain links TRBV7-2 to TRBJ2-5; 7 bases agree with TRBD2. Germline assignment: CDR1 SGHTA and CDR2 FQGNSA. V lost 1 base to trimming and J lost 1 base; unmatched junction nucleotides: 3. The CDR3 loop spans 15 amino acids. CDR3: CASSLVGGAQETQYF. The CDR3 DNA follows: TGTGCCAGCAGCTTAGTGGGAGGGGCCCAAGAGACCCAGTACTTC.

This sequence joins TRBV10-3 and TRBJ2-7; D is possibly TRBD2 (5 bases). The CDR3 is 14 amino acids. Germline CDR1 is ENHRY and CDR2 is SYGVKD. Trimming left V 6 bases short and J 3 bases short, with 15 bases between. Here the CDR3 DNA reads TGTGCCATCAGCGCCGATCGGGGAGTCTACGAGCAGTACTTC. Encoded protein: CAISADRGVYEQYF.

The chain links TRBV7-8 to TRBJ2-5; TRBD1 matches 8 bases. Germline V gene data show CDR1 as SGHVS and CDR2 as FQNEAQ. Germline trimming cut 4 bases from V and 4 bases from J; bases unmatched to any gene: 8. The CDR3 length is 15 residues. CDR3 sequence: CASSWGQGAAETQYF. CDR3 nucleotides: TGTGCCAGCAGCTGGGGTCAGGGGGCTGCAGAGACCCAGTACTTC.

The chain has TRBV2 and TRBJ2-3; 10 nucleotides match TRBD1. After removal of 6 bases from V and 4 bases from J, the junction contained 7 bases not matched to a gene. Looked up from germline, CDR1 is SNHLY and CDR2 is FYNNEI. There are 15 residues in the CDR3. The CDR3 region is CASSRTGGSADTQYF. CDR3 nucleotide sequence: TGTGCCAGCAGCCGGACAGGGGGGTCGGCAGATACGCAGTATTTT.

The J gene is TRBJ2-1, the V gene TRBV29-1; 8 positions match TRBD1. After removal of 4 bases from V and 14 bases from J, the junction contained 16 bases not matched to a gene. CDR1 is SQVTM, CDR2 ANQGSEA, per germline. The CDR3 spans 14 residues. Here the CDR3 reads CSVGEQGVKIGKFF. The CDR3 DNA sequence: TGCAGCGTTGGGGAACAGGGGGTAAAGATTGGGAAGTTCTTC.

This sequence joins TRBV7-2 and TRBJ2-1, with D possibly TRBD2 on 5 matching bases. Germline V lookup: CDR1 SGHTA, CDR2 FQGNSA. Trimming removed 4 bases at V and 1 base at J, with 8 bases between. CDR3 length equals 14 residues. The CDR3 DNA reads as TGTGCCAGCAGCTCGGACTGGTCCTACAATGAGCAGTTCTTC. Protein: CASSSDWSYNEQFF.

The chain carries TRBV2 and TRBJ2-2; 8 bases match TRBD2. The CDR3 contains 16 residues. Germline V CDR1 and CDR2: SNHLY, FYNNEI. Trimming cost V 5 bases and J 3 bases; bases outside gene matches: 8. The CDR3 region is CASSLSGSLDTGELFF. CDR3 in DNA: TGTGCCAGCAGTCTCAGCGGGAGCCTGGACACCGGGGAGCTGTTTTTT.

This clone was counted a few times. The chain recombines TRBV18 with TRBJ2-1; the match to TRBD1 covers 9 bases. With 3 bases clipped from V and 0 bases from J, the junction kept 15 bases outside the gene matches. This CDR3 contains 20 residues. CDR1 KGHSH and CDR2 LQKENI come from the germline V gene. For the CDR3, the DNA is TGTGCCAGCTCACCGTCTACGGGACAGGGTGGCATTGGCTCCTACAATGAGCAGTTCTTC. Translated: CASSPSTGQGGIGSYNEQFF.

The CDR3 spells CATSRDGGTNQPQHF. As DNA, the CDR3 is TGTGCCACCAGCAGAGACGGGGGGACCAATCAGCCCCAGCATTTT. The chain links TRBV15 to TRBJ1-5; D may be TRBD1 (5 bases). The CDR3 sequence is 15 residues long. Germline CDR1 reads LNHNV; CDR2 reads YYDKDF (reference sequence). Trimming shortened V by 0 bases and J by 3 bases, and 9 bases separated the two germline ends. The variable domain in full, with the rest retrieved from reference TRBV15 and TRBJ1-5, is DAMVIQNPRYQVTQFGKPVTLSCSQTLNHNVMYWYQQKSSQAPKLLFHYYDKDFNNEADTPDNFQSRRPNTSFCFLDIRSPGLGDTAMYLCATSRDGGTNQPQHFGDGTRLSIL.

The chain has TRBV4-1 and TRBJ2-7; D possibly corresponds to TRBD2 (6 bases). The CDR3 covers 14 residues. Germline CDR1 MGHRA, CDR2 YSYEKL. V lost 0 bases to trimming and J lost 1 base, with 7 bases between them. The CDR3 coding sequence is TGCGCCAGCAGCCAAGAGGGGGGTTCCTACGAGCAGTACTTC. Translating it yields CASSQEGGSYEQYF.

J is TRBJ1-5 and V is TRBV24-1; weak D call: TRBD1 (6 bases). V was pared by 5 bases and J by 0 bases, with 16 bases between. Germline V gene lookup returns CDR1 KGHDR and CDR2 SFDVKD. The CDR3 is 17 amino acids. DNA of the CDR3: TGTGCCACCAGTGGCAGGACAGCCGTTTATAGCAATCAGCCCCAGCATTTT. This codes for CATSGRTAVYSNQPQHF.